Listed below are T cell receptor beta chains from one sample, sequenced in a study of CD8 T cells in ankylosing spondylitis. TCRdb fed the 5' RACE reads into MiXCR, producing one record per CDR3 protein. The repertoire includes hundreds of thousands of distinct CDR3 sequences, under 20% of them detected once, and 1% sits in the top ten. Specimen: blood, either unsorted or a sorted T cell fraction (not recorded which). Receptor source: a male donor with ankylosing spondylitis. The CDR3 runs from the conserved cysteine through the conserved F or W. D genes are given only for firm matches. The size entry is marked missing in some rows and otherwise reads once, few, many or a size class.

v_call,j_call,clone_size,d_call,cdr3_nt,cdr3_aa
TRBV4-1,TRBJ1-2,-,TRBD1,TGCGCCAGCAGTCAAGGGGGCGGCTATGGCTACACCTTC,CASSQGGGYGYTF
TRBV10-3,TRBJ1-1,many,-,TGTGCCATCAGTGAGACCGGGGCAACTGAAGCTTTCTTT,CAISETGATEAFF
TRBV10-3,TRBJ1-2,many,-,TGTGCCATCAGTGACCAGGGGTCTTTCAACTATGGCTACACCTTC,CAISDQGSFNYGYTF
TRBV12-3/TRBV12-4,TRBJ2-7,many,-,TGTGCCAGCTTGAGAACCAGGCCGCCCTACGAGCAGTACTTC,CASLRTRPPYEQYF
TRBV11-1,TRBJ2-5,-,-,TGTGCCAGCAGCCCGGGGCCCCAGACCCAGTACTTC,CASSPGPQTQYF
TRBV20-1,TRBJ1-2,-,-,TGCAGTGCTAGAGTGGAAGGCATAGCTAACTATGGCTACACCTTC,CSARVEGIANYGYTF
TRBV27,TRBJ1-1,-,TRBD1,TGTGCCAGCAGTAGACAGGGCCCTCCCGAAGCTTTCTTT,CASSRQGPPEAFF
TRBV6-1,TRBJ1-5,-,-,TGTGCCAGCAGCCGGAACAGGGCCCAAGGTCAGCCCCAGCATTTT,CASSRNRAQGQPQHF
TRBV7-2,TRBJ2-1,-,TRBD1,TGTGCCAGCAGCCCCTCAACCCAACAGGGGGCGACGAATGAGCAGTTCTTC,CASSPSTQQGATNEQFF
TRBV3-1,TRBJ2-5,few,TRBD2,TGTGCCAGCAGCCTTACAGGACTAGCCGATGAGACCCAGTACTTC,CASSLTGLADETQYF
TRBV6-1,TRBJ2-3,-,TRBD2,TGTGCCAGCGGGACTAGCGGGAGGAGGAGCACAGATACGCAGTATTTT,CASGTSGRRSTDTQYF
TRBV7-2,TRBJ2-4,-,-,TGTGCCAGCAGCTTAGTGGTCAGTCCCCTAGCCAAAAACATTCAGTACTTC,CASSLVVSPLAKNIQYF
TRBV6-5,TRBJ1-2,-,-,TGTGCCACCTACGACTATGGCTACACCTTC,CATYDYGYTF
TRBV2,TRBJ2-1,few,-,TGTGCCAGCAGCGCGGGGTGGCAAACCAATGAGCAGTTCTTC,CASSAGWQTNEQFF
TRBV6-1,TRBJ1-4,-,-,TGTGCCAGCAGTGGTTTTATCGCGGCTAATGAAAAACTGTTTTTT,CASSGFIAANEKLFF
TRBV7-2,TRBJ1-1,few,-,TGTGCCAGCAGCTTAGCGTCGAGTGGCAGGGTGGGCACTGAAGCTTTCTTT,CASSLASSGRVGTEAFF
TRBV7-8,TRBJ2-7,many,-,TGTGCCAGCAGCTTCCCCCCAGACGAGCAGTACTTC,CASSFPPDEQYF
TRBV20-1,TRBJ1-2,few,-,TGCAGTGCTAGGACTACGACGAAGCGGCATGATGGCTACACCTTC,CSARTTTKRHDGYTF
TRBV5-1,TRBJ1-1,-,-,TGCGCCAGCAGCTTGGTCGTGTCGAACACTGAAGCTTTCTTT,CASSLVVSNTEAFF
TRBV29-1,TRBJ1-1,few,TRBD1,TGCAGCGTGGAAAAGACAGGGTTATTT,CSVEKTGLF
TRBV29-1,TRBJ2-3,-,TRBD2,TGCAGCGTTGTTACTAGCGGATACACAGATACGCAGTATTTT,CSVVTSGYTDTQYF
TRBV6-2/TRBV6-3,TRBJ2-3,few,-,TGTGCCAGCAATTCCCCAGACACAGATACGCAGTATTTT,CASNSPDTDTQYF
TRBV7-6,TRBJ1-2,many,TRBD1,TGTGCCAGCAGCTTAGGCGGAACAGGGGTTTATGGCTACACCTTC,CASSLGGTGVYGYTF
TRBV5-6,TRBJ1-2,-,TRBD1,TGTGCCAGCAGCGACGGACAGGGGGCGCTTAGTTATGGCTACACCTTC,CASSDGQGALSYGYTF
TRBV7-8,TRBJ2-1,many,-,TGTGCCAGCAGCTTATACTCTTCTCCCGGGTACGGCAATGAGCAGTTCTTC,CASSLYSSPGYGNEQFF
TRBV7-2,TRBJ2-2,few,-,TGTGCCAGCAGCCCCATGCCCGGGGAGCTGTTTTTT,CASSPMPGELFF
TRBV7-2,TRBJ2-3,-,TRBD2,TGTGCCAGCACCCTCGCCCTAGCGGGAGGGGCCGATACGCAGTATTTT,CASTLALAGGADTQYF
TRBV29-1,TRBJ2-4,few,TRBD1,TGCAGCGTTCAGGGACAGGGGCGGGCAGATCAGTACTTC,CSVQGQGRADQYF